This T cell receptor beta chain was recovered during a study of blood T cell repertoires in COVID-19 (TCRdb year 2020). For the study in its entirety: Samples from collaborators originated in the United States, Italy and Spain and spanned both the acute and convalescent phases of COVID-19. The prospective study material was composed of cDNA or gDNA derived from T cells, B-cell-depleted T cells, or PBMCs. Deeply sampled blood TCRbeta repertoires from subjects exposed to, actively infected with, or recovered from COVID-19 were included in the dataset. A freely available public database, intended as a resource for researchers studying the immune response to SARS-CoV-2, is where the repertoires were released. Samples came from the ongoing ImmuneRACE study (first 160 participants) plus 1,254 subjects from 6 global collaborators. Nearly every sample came with metadata listing a de-identified subject ID, COVID-19 status, age in years and sex. Where available, HLA class I and class II types were obtained from metadata supplied by the sample provider rather than from assay-based typing. Points the paper makes about the study in general: Clinical and demographic metadata were provided uncurated, with the amount varying by source and participant.

TCRbeta CDR3 regions were amplified from genomic DNA using the immunoSEQ Assay, a bias-controlled multiplex PCR. Processing in the source paper ran as follows. The number of nucleated cells in each sample was estimated by amplification of reference gene primers within the assay. Sequence reads were collapsed and filtered to measure the absolute abundance of every unique TCRbeta CDR3 rearrangement. For each sample, productive Simpson clonality was calculated by taking the square root of Simpson's diversity index across productive rearrangements. Not all clones reach the TCRdb copy of this immuneACCESS table, which keeps in-frame sequences only. Checked studies attribute under half of the gap to unresolved V genes and leave the rest unexplained. V, J and clone size derive from that table, while D and trimming were established from the DNA sequence. Here the sample has 100,000 or so clones; 80% to 85% occur a single time. The leading ten clones occupy roughly 37% of the sample.

In regard to this clone: This clone's antigen is unknown. It has no much larger one-base neighbor in the sample; base qualities were not kept.

Each collaborating institution followed its own protocols to collect whole blood in K2EDTA tubes. For TCRbeta analysis, collaborators shipped samples in one of three forms: frozen whole blood, isolated PBMCs, or DNA extracted from either of those sample types. V lost 3 bases and J lost 6 bases; the stretch between them is 11 bases long. The germline V gene (reference sequence) provides CDR1 LNHDA and CDR2 SQIVND. The CDR3 goes from the cysteine to the phenylalanine over 13 residues. Kept here is only the CDR3 DNA, which spans 39 bases and is read in frame from base 1. This clonotype was obtained from a man older than 75 with acute or convalescent COVID-19. The sequenced sample was peripheral blood. The chain was built from TRBV19 and TRBJ2-5, with a tentative D gene TRBD1 over 6 matching bases. In nucleotides, the sequence is TGTGCCAGTAGTATCCCCCAGGGGAAGACCCAGTACTTC. The translation is CASSIPQGKTQYF.